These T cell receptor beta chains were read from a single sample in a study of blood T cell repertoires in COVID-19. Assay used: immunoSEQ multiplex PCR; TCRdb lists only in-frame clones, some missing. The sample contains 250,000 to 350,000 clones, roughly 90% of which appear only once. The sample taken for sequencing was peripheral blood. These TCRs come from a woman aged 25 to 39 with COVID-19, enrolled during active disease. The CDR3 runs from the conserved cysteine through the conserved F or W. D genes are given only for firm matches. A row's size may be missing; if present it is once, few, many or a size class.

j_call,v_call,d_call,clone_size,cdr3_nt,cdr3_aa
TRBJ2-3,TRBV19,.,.,TGTGCCAGTAGTCCTCGGGACAACACAGATACGCAGTATTTT,CASSPRDNTDTQYF
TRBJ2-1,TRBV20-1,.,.,TGCAGTGCGAGGGCCGGGGATATGCAGTTCTTC,CSARAGDMQFF
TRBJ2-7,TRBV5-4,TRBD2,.,TGTGCCAGCAGCTCCACTAGCGGGAGCGTTTACGAGCAGTACTTC,CASSSTSGSVYEQYF
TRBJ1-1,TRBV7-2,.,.,TGTGCCAGCAGCCCGGCCGCCCCAGGGATGAACACTGAAGCTTTCTTT,CASSPAAPGMNTEAFF
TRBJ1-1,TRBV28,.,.,TGTGCCAGCAGTTTATCCGGCAGGCCAAGTAACACTGAAGCTTTCTTT,CASSLSGRPSNTEAFF
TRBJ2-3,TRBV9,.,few,TGTGCCAGCAGTCTCGGGCCCTTAGGGGGAGATACGCAGTATTTT,CASSLGPLGGDTQYF
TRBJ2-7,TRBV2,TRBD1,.,TGTGCCAGCAGGAAAGACAGGGGGCACTACGAGCAGTACTTC,CASRKDRGHYEQYF
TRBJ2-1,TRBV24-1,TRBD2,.,TGTGCCACCAGTGATCCTAAGGGACTGGGGGGGAAACTCTACAATGAGCAGTTCTTC,CATSDPKGLGGKLYNEQFF
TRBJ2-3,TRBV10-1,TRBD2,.,TGCGCCAGCAGTCAAGTAGCGGGACGCACAGATACGCAGTATTTT,CASSQVAGRTDTQYF
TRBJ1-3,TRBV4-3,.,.,TGCGCCAGCAGCCAAGAGTCCAGGGGAATTGGAAACACCATATATTTT,CASSQESRGIGNTIYF
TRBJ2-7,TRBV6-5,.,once,TGTGCCAGCAGTTACCCCGGGACATACTCCTACGAGCAGTACTTC,CASSYPGTYSYEQYF
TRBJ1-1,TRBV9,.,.,TGTGCCAGCAGCCCGGACATTGAGGCTGAAGCTTTCTTT,CASSPDIEAEAFF